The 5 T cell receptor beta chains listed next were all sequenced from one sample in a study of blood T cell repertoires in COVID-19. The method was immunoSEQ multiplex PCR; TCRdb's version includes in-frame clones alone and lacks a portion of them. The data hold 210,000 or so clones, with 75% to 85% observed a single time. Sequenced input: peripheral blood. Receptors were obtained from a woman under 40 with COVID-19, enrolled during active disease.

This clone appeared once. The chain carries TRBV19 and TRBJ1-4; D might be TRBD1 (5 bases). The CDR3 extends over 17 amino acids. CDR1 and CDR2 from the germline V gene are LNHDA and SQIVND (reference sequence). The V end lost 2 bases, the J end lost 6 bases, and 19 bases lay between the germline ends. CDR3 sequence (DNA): TGTGCCAGTAGTATAAGGACACTCATCGGTCGGGATGAAAAACTGTTTTTT. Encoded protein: CASSIRTLIGRDEKLFF.

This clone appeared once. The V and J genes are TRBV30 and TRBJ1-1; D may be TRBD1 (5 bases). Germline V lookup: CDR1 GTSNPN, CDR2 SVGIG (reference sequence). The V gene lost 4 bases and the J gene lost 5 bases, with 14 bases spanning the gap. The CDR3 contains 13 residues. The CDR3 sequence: CAWTAGGETEAFF. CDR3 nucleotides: TGTGCCTGGACCGCGGGGGGAGAAACTGAAGCTTTCTTT.

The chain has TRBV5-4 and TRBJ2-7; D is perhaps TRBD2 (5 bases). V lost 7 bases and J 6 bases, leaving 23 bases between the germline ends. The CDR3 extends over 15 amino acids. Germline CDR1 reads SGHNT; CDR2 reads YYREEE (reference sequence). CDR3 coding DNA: TGTGCCAGCGACCCGCCTAGCCCCGACCCCCTCGAGCAGTACTTC. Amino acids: CASDPPSPDPLEQYF.

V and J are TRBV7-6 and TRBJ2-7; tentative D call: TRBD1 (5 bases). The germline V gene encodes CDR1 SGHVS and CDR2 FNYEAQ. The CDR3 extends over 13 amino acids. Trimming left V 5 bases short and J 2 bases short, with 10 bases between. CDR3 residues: CASSLGHTYEQYF. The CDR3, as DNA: TGTGCCAGCAGCCTAGGACACACCTACGAGCAGTACTTC.

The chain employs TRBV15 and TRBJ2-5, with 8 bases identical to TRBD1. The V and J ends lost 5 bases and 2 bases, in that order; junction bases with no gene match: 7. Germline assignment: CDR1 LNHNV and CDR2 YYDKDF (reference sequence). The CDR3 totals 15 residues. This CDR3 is CATSPRDRPQETQYF. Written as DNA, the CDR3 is TGTGCCACCAGCCCCCGGGACAGGCCTCAAGAGACCCAGTACTTC.